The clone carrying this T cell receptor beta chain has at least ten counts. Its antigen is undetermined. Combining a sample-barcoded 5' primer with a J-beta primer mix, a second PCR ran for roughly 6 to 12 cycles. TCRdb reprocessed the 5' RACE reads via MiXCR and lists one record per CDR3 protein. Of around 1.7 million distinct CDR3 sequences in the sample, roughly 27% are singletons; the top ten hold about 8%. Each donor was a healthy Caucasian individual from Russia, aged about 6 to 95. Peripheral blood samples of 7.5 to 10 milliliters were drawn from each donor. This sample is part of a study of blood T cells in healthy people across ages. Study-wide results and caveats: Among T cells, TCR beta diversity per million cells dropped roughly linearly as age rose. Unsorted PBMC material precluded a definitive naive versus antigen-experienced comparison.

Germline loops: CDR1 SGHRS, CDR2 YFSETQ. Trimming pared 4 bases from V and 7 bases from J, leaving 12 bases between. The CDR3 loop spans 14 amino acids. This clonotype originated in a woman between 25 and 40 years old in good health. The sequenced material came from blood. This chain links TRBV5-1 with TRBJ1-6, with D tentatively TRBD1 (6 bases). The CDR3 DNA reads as TGCGCCAGCAGCCTAGGGGACATCAATTCACCCCTCCACTTT. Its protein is CASSLGDINSPLHF.